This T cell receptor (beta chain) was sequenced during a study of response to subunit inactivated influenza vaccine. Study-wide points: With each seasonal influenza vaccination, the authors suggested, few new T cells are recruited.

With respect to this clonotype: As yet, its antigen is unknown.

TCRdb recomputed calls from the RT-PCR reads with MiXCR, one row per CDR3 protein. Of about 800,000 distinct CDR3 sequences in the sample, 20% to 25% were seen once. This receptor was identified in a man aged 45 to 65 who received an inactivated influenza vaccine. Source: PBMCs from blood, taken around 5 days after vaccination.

The CDR3 nucleotides read TGCAGCGTTGTTTGGACTAGCGGCTACGAGCAGTACTTC. Protein: CSVVWTSGYEQYF. The rearrangement joins TRBV29-1 to TRBJ2-7, with 10 nucleotides matching TRBD2. The CDR3 length is 13 residues. From germline, CDR1 is SQVTM and CDR2 ANQGSEA. V lost 4 bases to trimming and J lost 3 bases; unmatched junction nucleotides: 3.